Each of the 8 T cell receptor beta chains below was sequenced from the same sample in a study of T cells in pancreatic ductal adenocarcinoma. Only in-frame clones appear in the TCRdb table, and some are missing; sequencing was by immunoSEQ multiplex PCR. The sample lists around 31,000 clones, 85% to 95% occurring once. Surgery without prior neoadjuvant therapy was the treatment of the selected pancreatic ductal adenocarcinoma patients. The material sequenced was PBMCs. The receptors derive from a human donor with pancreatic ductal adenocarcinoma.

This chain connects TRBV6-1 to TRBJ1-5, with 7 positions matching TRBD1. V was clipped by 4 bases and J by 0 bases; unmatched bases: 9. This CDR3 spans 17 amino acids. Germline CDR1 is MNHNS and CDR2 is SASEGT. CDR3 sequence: CASSVRWTGDSNQPQHF. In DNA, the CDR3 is TGTGCCAGCAGTGTAAGGTGGACAGGTGATAGCAATCAGCCCCAGCATTTT.

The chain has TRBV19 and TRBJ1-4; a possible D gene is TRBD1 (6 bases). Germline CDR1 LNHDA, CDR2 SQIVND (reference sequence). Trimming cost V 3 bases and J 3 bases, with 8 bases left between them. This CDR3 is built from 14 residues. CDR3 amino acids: CASSMNRANEKLFF. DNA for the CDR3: TGTGCCAGTAGTATGAACAGGGCTAATGAAAAACTGTTTTTT.

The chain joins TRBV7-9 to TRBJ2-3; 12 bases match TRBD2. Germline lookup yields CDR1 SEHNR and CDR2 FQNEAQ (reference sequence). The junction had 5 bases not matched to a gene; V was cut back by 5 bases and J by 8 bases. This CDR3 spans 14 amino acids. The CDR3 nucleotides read TGTGCCAGCAGCCGGACTAGCGGGGAAGCTACGCAGTATTTT. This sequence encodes CASSRTSGEATQYF.

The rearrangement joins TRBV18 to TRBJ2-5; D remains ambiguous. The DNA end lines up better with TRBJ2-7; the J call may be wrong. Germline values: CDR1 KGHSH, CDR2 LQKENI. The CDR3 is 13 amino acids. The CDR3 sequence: CASSPLEQLEQYF. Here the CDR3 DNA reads TGTGCCAGCTCACCACTGGAACAGCTCGAGCAGTACTTC.

In DNA, the CDR3 is TGTGCCAGCAGTTACTCCCCCTACGAGCAGTACTTC. It yields the protein CASSYSPYEQYF. The V and J genes are TRBV6-6 and TRBJ2-7; D unresolved. CDR1 is MNHNY, CDR2 SVGAGI, per germline (reference sequence). The CDR3 spans 12 residues. V was cut by 0 bases and J by 2 bases, with 2 bases left in between.

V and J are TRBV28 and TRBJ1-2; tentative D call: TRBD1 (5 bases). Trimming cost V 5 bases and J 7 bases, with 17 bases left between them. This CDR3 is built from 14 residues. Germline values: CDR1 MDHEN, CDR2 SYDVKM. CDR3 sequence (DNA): TGTGCCAGCAGTCCCCCCGGGGGGGTACGTGGCTACACCTTC. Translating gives CASSPPGGVRGYTF.

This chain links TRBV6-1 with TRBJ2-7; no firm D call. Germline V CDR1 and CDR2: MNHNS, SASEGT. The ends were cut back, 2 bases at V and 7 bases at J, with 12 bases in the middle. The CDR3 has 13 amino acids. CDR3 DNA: TGTGCCAGCAGTGAAAGTCTCCGGGTTGAGCAGTACTTC. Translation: CASSESLRVEQYF.

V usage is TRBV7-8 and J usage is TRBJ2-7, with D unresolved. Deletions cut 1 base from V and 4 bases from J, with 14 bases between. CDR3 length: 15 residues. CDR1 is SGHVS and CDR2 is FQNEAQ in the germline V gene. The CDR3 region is CASSLVNLGSYEQYF. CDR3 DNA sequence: TGTGCCAGCAGCTTAGTAAACTTAGGGTCGTACGAGCAGTACTTC.